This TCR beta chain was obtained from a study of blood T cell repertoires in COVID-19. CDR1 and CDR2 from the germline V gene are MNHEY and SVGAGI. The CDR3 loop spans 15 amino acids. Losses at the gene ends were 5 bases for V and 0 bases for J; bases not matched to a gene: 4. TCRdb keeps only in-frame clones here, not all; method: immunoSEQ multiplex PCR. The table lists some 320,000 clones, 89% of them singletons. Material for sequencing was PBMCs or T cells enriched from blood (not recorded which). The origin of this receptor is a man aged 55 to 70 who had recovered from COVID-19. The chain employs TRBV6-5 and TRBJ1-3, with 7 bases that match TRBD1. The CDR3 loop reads CASSPQGYSGNTIYF. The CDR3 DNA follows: TGTGCCAGCAGTCCACAGGGGTACTCTGGAAACACCATATATTTT.